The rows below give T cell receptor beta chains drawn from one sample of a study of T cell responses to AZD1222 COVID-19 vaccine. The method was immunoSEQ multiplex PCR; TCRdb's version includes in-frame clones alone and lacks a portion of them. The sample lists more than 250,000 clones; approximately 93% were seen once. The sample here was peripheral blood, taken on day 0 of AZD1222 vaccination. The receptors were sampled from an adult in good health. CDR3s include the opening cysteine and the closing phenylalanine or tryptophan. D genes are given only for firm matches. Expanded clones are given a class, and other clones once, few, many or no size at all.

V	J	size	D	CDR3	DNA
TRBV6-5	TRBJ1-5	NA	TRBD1	CASYDRGGNQPQHF	TGTGCCAGCTATGACAGGGGAGGTAATCAGCCCCAGCATTTT
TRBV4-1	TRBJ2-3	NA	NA	CASSIYPGTSGTDTQYF	TGCGCCAGCAGCATTTATCCCGGGACCTCGGGCACAGATACGCAGTATTTT
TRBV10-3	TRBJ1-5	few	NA	CAISGTGNNQPQHF	TGTGCCATCAGTGGGACGGGAAACAATCAGCCCCAGCATTTT
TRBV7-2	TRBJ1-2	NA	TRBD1	CASSSRGQGGYGYTF	TGTGCCAGCAGCTCTAGGGGGCAGGGCGGCTATGGCTACACCTTC
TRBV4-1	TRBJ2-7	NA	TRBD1	CASSQDDRVHEQYF	TGCGCCAGCAGCCAAGACGACAGGGTCCACGAGCAGTACTTC
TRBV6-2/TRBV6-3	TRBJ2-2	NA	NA	CASSAPAVGELFF	TGTGCCAGCAGTGCCCCCGCCGTCGGGGAGCTGTTTTTT
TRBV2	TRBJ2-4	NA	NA	CASREKNIQYF	TGTGCCAGCCGGGAAAAAAACATTCAGTACTTC
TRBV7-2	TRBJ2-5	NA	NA	CASSLGERWETQYF	TGTGCCAGCAGCTTGGGAGAGCGGTGGGAGACCCAGTACTTC
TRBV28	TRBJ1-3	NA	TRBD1	CASSILYRGGNTIYF	TGTGCCAGCAGTATCCTATACAGGGGGGGAAACACCATATATTTT
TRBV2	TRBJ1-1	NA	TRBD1	CASDAGGTEAFF	TGTGCCAGTGATGCAGGGGGCACTGAAGCTTTCTTT